This TCR beta chain stems from a study of blood T cell repertoires in COVID-19 (dated by TCRdb to between 2020 and 2021). Background for the entire study: Samples from collaborators originated in the United States, Italy and Spain and spanned both the acute and convalescent phases of COVID-19. Deeply sampled blood TCRbeta repertoires from subjects exposed to, actively infected with, or recovered from COVID-19 were included in the dataset. The samples were drawn from the first 160 participants of the ongoing ImmuneRACE study and from 1,254 subjects provided by 6 global collaborators. A freely available public database, intended as a resource for researchers studying the immune response to SARS-CoV-2, is where the repertoires were released. Nearly every sample came with metadata listing a de-identified subject ID, COVID-19 status, age in years and sex. Where HLA class I and class II types were available, the types were taken from metadata supplied by the sample provider, not from assay-based typing. The material from the prospective study consisted of cDNA or gDNA derived from T cells, B-cell-depleted T cells, or PBMCs. On the study overall, not on this receptor specifically: The amount of clinical and demographic metadata varied by source and participant and was provided uncurated.

TCRbeta CDR3 regions were amplified from genomic DNA by means of the immunoSEQ Assay, a bias-controlled multiplex PCR. As for the authors' bioinformatics: The number of nucleated cells in each sample was estimated by amplification of reference gene primers within the assay. To quantify the absolute abundance of each unique TCRbeta CDR3 rearrangement, sequence reads were collapsed and filtered. For each sample, productive Simpson clonality was calculated by taking the square root of Simpson's diversity index across productive rearrangements. Not all clones reach the TCRdb copy of this immuneACCESS table, which keeps in-frame sequences only. Checked studies attribute under half of the gap to unresolved V genes and leave the rest unexplained. That table supplies the V and J calls and clone size; D and trimming were determined from the DNA. The sample table records around 99,000 clones; 79% of these occur just once. Roughly 20% of the sample lies in the top ten.

Collaborating institutions collected whole blood in K2EDTA tubes following their own protocols. For TCRbeta analysis, collaborators shipped samples as frozen whole blood, isolated PBMCs, or DNA extracted from either of those sample types. The CDR3 runs 16 amino acids, cysteine and phenylalanine included. CDR3 DNA only is kept here, 48 bases in frame from base 1. V is cut by 4 bases and J by 2 bases, and the space between the germline ends is 17 bases. The CDR1 and CDR2 encoded by the germline V gene are SGHVS and FQNEAQ. As concerns this clone: The antigen this receptor binds is unknown. No qualities accompany the bases; no much larger clone lies one base away.

This TCR was recovered from an elderly woman with active or convalescent COVID-19. Rearrangement joined TRBV7-8 to TRBJ1-1; tentative D gene TRBD1, with 6 bases matching. Sequencing input: peripheral blood. DNA sequence: TGTGCCAGCAGCTCCCCAAGGGGGGACTATAACACTGAAGCTTTCTTT. It encodes CASSSPRGDYNTEAFF.